This TCR beta chain was observed in a study of human T cells and chemical hapten exposure. The CDR3 length is 15 residues. V shed 2 bases and J shed 0 bases, with 11 bases lying between them. CDR1 and CDR2 (germline): SQVTM, ANQGSEA. MiXCR was run by TCRdb on the RACE reads, yielding one entry per CDR3 protein. The data contain 65,000 to 95,000 distinct CDR3 sequences, about 6.6% of them singletons. In its sample, this clonotype was seen many times. The time point was: patch test 2, 6 weeks after DPC sensitization. Described treatment: therapeutic diphenylcyclopropenone sensitization with weekly scalp DPC.

Sequencing used whole blood, obtained in connection with sensitization to the hapten diphenylcyclopropenone (DPC). The rearrangement links TRBV29-1 to TRBJ1-3; unclear D gene. The source is a young woman with alopecia areata. Some clones in this sample may be carry-over from other donors' samples. CDR3 amino acids: CSVEMGSFSGNTIYF. The CDR3 DNA reads TGCAGCGTTGAAATGGGCAGCTTCTCTGGAAACACCATATATTTT.